This is a list of T cell receptor beta chains from one sample in a study of T cell repertoires in cytomegalovirus infection. In TCRdb, the reads were re-called with MiXCR into one record per CDR3 protein. Of about a million distinct CDR3 sequences in the sample, roughly 31% were seen once. Antigens of these TCRs are unknown. The sample consisted of cultured CD8+ T cells from PBMCs, taken from culture after CMV antigen stimulation. These receptors all stem from a human donor in good health (CMV status not recorded). Some clones in this sample may be carry-over from other donors' samples. Both conserved end residues are part of each CDR3. Each record gives: V gene, D gene, J gene, clone size, CDR3 protein, CDR3 DNA. D genes are given only for firm matches. Only part of the rows carry a size: once, few, many, or a class if the clone is expanded.

V: TRBV27
D: .
J: TRBJ1-6
size: .
CDR3: CANSPGMENSPLHF
DNA: TGTGCCAACAGTCCTGGGATGGAGAATTCACCCCTCCACTTT

V: TRBV29-1
D: .
J: TRBJ2-5
size: once
CDR3: CSVEGGWNQETQYF
DNA: TGCAGCGTTGAAGGGGGTTGGAACCAAGAGACCCAGTACTTC

V: TRBV7-7
D: .
J: TRBJ2-3
size: few
CDR3: CASSLGVSADTQYF
DNA: TGTGCTAGCAGCTTAGGAGTCTCCGCGGATACGCAGTATTTT

V: TRBV12-3/TRBV12-4
D: TRBD2
J: TRBJ2-3
size: .
CDR3: CASSLVASGGEDTQYF
DNA: TGTGCCAGCAGTTTAGTGGCTAGCGGGGGGGAAGATACGCAGTATTTT

V: TRBV7-8
D: .
J: TRBJ2-2
size: few
CDR3: CASSPGWPGGTGELFF
DNA: TGTGCCAGCAGCCCAGGATGGCCCGGCGGCACCGGGGAGCTGTTTTTT

V: TRBV7-2
D: .
J: TRBJ2-7
size: many
CDR3: CASSYTGFEQYF
DNA: TGTGCCAGCAGCTATACAGGGTTCGAGCAGTACTTC

V: TRBV20-1
D: .
J: TRBJ1-1
size: .
CDR3: CSARDQDQGGEAFF
DNA: TGCAGTGCTAGAGATCAAGACCAGGGAGGAGAAGCTTTCTTT

V: TRBV7-4
D: TRBD2
J: TRBJ2-1
size: few
CDR3: CASSLAAGGARDEQFF
DNA: TGTGCCAGCAGCTTAGCGGCGGGGGGAGCCCGGGATGAGCAGTTCTTC

V: TRBV10-3
D: .
J: TRBJ2-2
size: .
CDR3: CAIRETGELFF
DNA: TGTGCCATCAGGGAGACCGGGGAGCTGTTTTTT

V: TRBV7-4
D: .
J: TRBJ1-6
size: .
CDR3: CASSLDGSSSYNSPLHF
DNA: TGTGCCAGCAGCCTGGACGGGTCCTCCTCCTATAATTCACCCCTCCACTTT

V: TRBV25-1
D: TRBD1
J: TRBJ1-4
size: few
CDR3: CASSGRTGGGEKLFF
DNA: TGTGCCAGCAGTGGCCGAACAGGGGGGGGTGAAAAACTGTTTTTT

V: TRBV4-3
D: .
J: TRBJ2-4
size: .
CDR3: CASSQAPNGNPKNIQYF
DNA: TGCGCCAGCAGCCAAGCCCCGAACGGTAATCCCAAAAACATTCAGTACTTC

V: TRBV12-3/TRBV12-4
D: .
J: TRBJ1-1
size: .
CDR3: CASSFVETNTEAFF
DNA: TGTGCCAGCAGTTTTGTGGAGACTAACACTGAAGCTTTCTTT

V: TRBV7-8
D: .
J: TRBJ2-7
size: many
CDR3: CASSYGQGSYEQYF
DNA: TGTGCCAGCAGCTATGGTCAGGGGTCGTACGAGCAGTACTTC

V: TRBV6-2/TRBV6-3
D: .
J: TRBJ1-1
size: few
CDR3: CASSYAIGYMGTEAFF
DNA: TGTGCCAGCAGTTACGCAATAGGGTACATGGGAACTGAAGCTTTCTTT

V: TRBV6-2/TRBV6-3
D: TRBD2
J: TRBJ2-3
size: few
CDR3: CASSSKDGGGNGDTQYF
DNA: TGTGCCAGCAGTTCTAAGGATGGCGGGGGAAACGGAGATACGCAGTATTTT

V: TRBV7-9
D: .
J: TRBJ2-1
size: .
CDR3: CASLEPSSSYNEQFF
DNA: TGTGCCAGCCTCGAACCCAGTAGCTCCTACAATGAGCAGTTCTTC

V: TRBV6-5
D: .
J: TRBJ1-1
size: .
CDR3: CASSYSVTGNTEAFF
DNA: TGTGCCAGCAGTTACTCGGTGACAGGGAACACTGAAGCTTTCTTT

V: TRBV12-3/TRBV12-4
D: .
J: TRBJ2-1
size: .
CDR3: CASSPSGQLSYNEQFF
DNA: TGTGCCAGCAGTCCCTCGGGGCAGCTCTCCTACAATGAGCAGTTCTTC

V: TRBV15
D: .
J: TRBJ2-5
size: .
CDR3: CATSSRVRGLSGEPQETQYF
DNA: TGTGCCACCAGCAGCCGCGTTAGGGGCCTTAGCGGAGAACCTCAAGAGACCCAGTACTTC

V: TRBV6-6
D: TRBD2
J: TRBJ2-3
size: .
CDR3: CASSYSPLAGGSIRDTQYF
DNA: TGTGCCAGCAGTTACTCGCCTCTAGCGGGGGGATCGATAAGGGATACGCAGTATTTT

V: TRBV7-9
D: .
J: TRBJ2-2
size: few
CDR3: CASSSPDSMGGELFF
DNA: TGTGCCAGCAGCTCCCCGGACAGTATGGGCGGGGAGCTGTTTTTT

V: TRBV5-6
D: .
J: TRBJ2-3
size: .
CDR3: CASSLREVTSTDTQYF
DNA: TGTGCCAGCAGCTTGAGGGAAGTCACTAGCACAGATACGCAGTATTTT

V: TRBV20-1
D: .
J: TRBJ2-7
size: .
CDR3: CSPPRMPGRSYEQYF
DNA: TGCAGTCCTCCAAGAATGCCGGGACGGAGCTACGAGCAGTACTTC

V: TRBV6-1
D: TRBD2
J: TRBJ2-1
size: once
CDR3: CASSSSGGVGNEQFF
DNA: TGTGCCAGCAGTTCTAGCGGGGGGGTAGGAAATGAGCAGTTCTTC

V: TRBV20-1
D: TRBD2
J: TRBJ2-1
size: once
CDR3: CSAHGLAGGFSYNEQFF
DNA: TGCAGTGCTCATGGACTAGCGGGGGGGTTCTCCTACAATGAGCAGTTCTTC

V: TRBV7-9
D: .
J: TRBJ1-4
size: .
CDR3: CASSHKDNPNEKLFF
DNA: TGTGCCAGCAGCCATAAGGACAACCCTAATGAAAAACTGTTTTTT

V: TRBV2
D: .
J: TRBJ2-2
size: .
CDR3: CASSDGRAITGELFF
DNA: TGTGCCAGCAGTGATGGACGGGCGATCACCGGGGAGCTGTTTTTT

V: TRBV5-4
D: TRBD1
J: TRBJ1-6
size: .
CDR3: CASSLGLRGLNSPLHF
DNA: TGTGCCAGCAGCTTGGGACTCAGGGGGCTTAATTCACCCCTCCACTTT

V: TRBV5-1
D: TRBD2
J: TRBJ2-1
size: few
CDR3: CASSFSGGTSYNEQFF
DNA: TGCGCCAGCAGCTTTAGCGGGGGGACCTCCTACAATGAGCAGTTCTTC

V: TRBV7-9
D: TRBD1
J: TRBJ1-1
size: .
CDR3: CASSSRSQGDPEAFF
DNA: TGTGCCAGCAGCTCCCGTAGCCAGGGGGATCCTGAAGCTTTCTTT

V: TRBV6-6
D: TRBD2
J: TRBJ2-5
size: few
CDR3: CASSSRLAKETQYF
DNA: TGTGCCAGCAGCTCGAGACTAGCCAAGGAGACCCAGTACTTC

V: TRBV11-3
D: .
J: TRBJ2-2
size: few
CDR3: CASSPRDGNTGELFF
DNA: TGTGCCAGCAGCCCCAGGGACGGGAACACCGGGGAGCTGTTTTTT

V: TRBV24-1
D: .
J: TRBJ2-2
size: few
CDR3: CATSDRQSANTGELFF
DNA: TGTGCCACCAGTGATCGACAGTCCGCGAACACCGGGGAGCTGTTTTTT

V: TRBV7-2
D: .
J: TRBJ1-1
size: many
CDR3: CARDAFRVKNTEAFF
DNA: TGTGCCAGGGACGCGTTTCGGGTTAAAAACACTGAAGCTTTCTTT

V: TRBV5-8
D: TRBD2
J: TRBJ2-1
size: .
CDR3: CASSVLAEFF
DNA: TGTGCCAGCAGCGTTCTAGCGGAGTTCTTC

V: TRBV27
D: TRBD1
J: TRBJ2-7
size: .
CDR3: CASSPTGFGEQYF
DNA: TGTGCCAGCAGCCCGACAGGGTTTGGCGAGCAGTACTTC

V: TRBV12-5
D: .
J: TRBJ2-3
size: .
CDR3: CASVQGGQSTDTQYF
DNA: TGTGCTAGTGTCCAGGGGGGGCAAAGCACAGATACGCAGTATTTT

V: TRBV6-5
D: .
J: TRBJ1-2
size: many
CDR3: CASRERPNYGYTF
DNA: TGTGCCAGCAGGGAGAGGCCTAACTATGGCTACACCTTC

V: TRBV27
D: .
J: TRBJ2-3
size: .
CDR3: CASRRRGPRTDTQYF
DNA: TGTGCCAGCAGGCGGAGGGGGCCACGCACAGATACGCAGTATTTT

V: TRBV6-2/TRBV6-3
D: TRBD2
J: TRBJ2-1
size: few
CDR3: CASLAGGGGNEQFF
DNA: TGTGCCAGCTTAGCGGGGGGTGGCGGAAATGAGCAGTTCTTC

V: TRBV6-1
D: TRBD1
J: TRBJ2-2
size: .
CDR3: CASSEWTGVRTGELFF
DNA: TGTGCCAGCAGTGAATGGACAGGGGTTCGCACCGGGGAGCTGTTTTTT